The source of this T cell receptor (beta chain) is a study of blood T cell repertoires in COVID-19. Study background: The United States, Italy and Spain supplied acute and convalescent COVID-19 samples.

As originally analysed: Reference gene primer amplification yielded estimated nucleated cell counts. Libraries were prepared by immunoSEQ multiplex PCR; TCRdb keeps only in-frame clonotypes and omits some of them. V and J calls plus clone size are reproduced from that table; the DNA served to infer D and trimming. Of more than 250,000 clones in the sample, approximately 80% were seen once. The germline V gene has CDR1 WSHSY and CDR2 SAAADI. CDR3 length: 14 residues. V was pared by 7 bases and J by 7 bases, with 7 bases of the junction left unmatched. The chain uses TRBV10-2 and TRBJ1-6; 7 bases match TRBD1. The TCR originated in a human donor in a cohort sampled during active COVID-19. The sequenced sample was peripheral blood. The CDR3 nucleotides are TGCGCCAGCATGGCCGGGACAGCAAATTCACCCCTCCACTTT. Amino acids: CASMAGTANSPLHF.